Given below is one TCR beta chain in context. The data are from a study of blood T cell repertoires in COVID-19. Study information: Sites in the United States, Italy and Spain provided acute and convalescent COVID-19 samples. PBMCs, B-cell-depleted T cells, or T cells were the source of the cDNA or gDNA that made up the material.

The V end was cut by 2 bases, the J end by 0 bases, with 8 bases between. Germline CDR1 SGHNT, CDR2 YYREEE (reference sequence). The CDR3 length is 15 residues. The authors' processing: Nucleated cell counts were estimated from reference gene primer amplification. Profiling relied on immunoSEQ multiplex PCR, and the TCRdb table lists in-frame clones only, not all of them. V and J calls and clone size are given by that table; D and trimming were obtained from the DNA. This sample carries some 120,000 clones, approximately 87% of them seen once, and the ten largest clones take about 2.1%. This chain connects TRBV5-4 to TRBJ2-2; D possibly corresponds to TRBD2 (5 bases). This clonotype was sampled from a man aged 30 to 39 with acute or convalescent COVID-19. The specimen was peripheral blood. CDR3 in amino acids: CASSFARANTGELFF. CDR3 bases: TGTGCCAGCAGCTTCGCGCGGGCGAACACCGGGGAGCTGTTTTTT.